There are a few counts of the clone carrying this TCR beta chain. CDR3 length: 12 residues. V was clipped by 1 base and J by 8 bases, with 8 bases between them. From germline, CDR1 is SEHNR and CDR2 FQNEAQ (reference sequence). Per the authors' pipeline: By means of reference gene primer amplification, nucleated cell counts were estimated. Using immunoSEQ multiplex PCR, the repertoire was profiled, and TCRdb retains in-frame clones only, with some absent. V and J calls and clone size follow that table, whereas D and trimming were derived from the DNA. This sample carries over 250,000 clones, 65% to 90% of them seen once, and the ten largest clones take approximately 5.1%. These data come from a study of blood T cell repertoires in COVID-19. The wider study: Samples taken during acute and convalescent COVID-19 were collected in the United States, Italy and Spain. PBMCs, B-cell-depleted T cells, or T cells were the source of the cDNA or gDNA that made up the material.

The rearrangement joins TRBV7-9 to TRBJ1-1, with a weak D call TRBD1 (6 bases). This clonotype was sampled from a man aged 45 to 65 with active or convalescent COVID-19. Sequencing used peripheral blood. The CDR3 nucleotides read TGTGCCAGCAGCTTAGATAGGGGGGAAGCTTTCTTT. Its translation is CASSLDRGEAFF.